The 24 T cell receptor beta chains below all came from one sample that was sequenced in a study of neurological immune-mediated disorders. In TCRdb, the 5' RACE reads were re-called with MiXCR into one record per CDR3 protein. The sample has about 48,000 distinct CDR3 sequences; about a quarter are singletons. The specimen was PBMCs. These receptors were taken from a woman aged 70-85 years in good health.

The V and J genes are TRBV18 and TRBJ1-1, with D tentatively TRBD1 (5 bases). The ends were cut back, 2 bases at V and 3 bases at J, with 13 bases in the middle. The length of the CDR3 is 15 residues. In germline, CDR1 is KGHSH, CDR2 LQKENI. Here the CDR3 DNA reads TGTGCCAGCTCACCAGTGGGCCAGGGTTACACTGAAGCTTTCTTT. The encoded protein is CASSPVGQGYTEAFF.

Many counts were recorded for this clonotype. Germline and junction disagree at one end, which may indicate a read error. V usage is TRBV7-9 and J usage is TRBJ2-1, with a tentative D call TRBD2 (6 bases). The CDR3 length is 15 residues. Per germline, CDR1 SEHNR and CDR2 FQNEAQ (reference sequence). The CDR3 here is CASSWDWRSYNEQFF. In DNA, the CDR3 is TGTGCCAGTAGCTGGGACTGGCGTTCCTACAATGAGCAGTTCTTC.

This chain links TRBV20-1 with TRBJ1-5; D gene unclear. V lost 0 bases to trimming and J lost 3 bases, with 21 bases between them. There are 18 residues in the CDR3. Per germline, CDR1 DFQATT and CDR2 SNEGSKA (reference sequence). Here the CDR3 reads CSARDRRQPPIFNQPQHF. The CDR3, as DNA: TGCAGTGCTAGAGATCGTCGACAACCCCCCATATTCAATCAGCCCCAGCATTTT.

This clonotype has ten or more counts. The chain carries TRBV7-9 and TRBJ2-7, with 10 bases matching TRBD2. The CDR3 is 15 residues long. The J segment lost 5 bases and the V segment lost 5 bases, leaving 9 bases of the junction unmatched. Germline loops: CDR1 SEHNR, CDR2 FQNEAQ (reference sequence). CDR3 region: CASSSGASGSNEQYF. The CDR3, as DNA: TGTGCCAGCAGCAGCGGGGCTAGCGGGAGTAACGAGCAGTACTTC.

This clonotype has ten or more counts. The rearrangement joins TRBV20-1 to TRBJ2-1, with D possibly matching TRBD2 (5 bases). Germline V gives CDR1 DFQATT, CDR2 SNEGSKA (reference sequence). The germline V and J ends were trimmed by 6 bases and 4 bases, with 19 bases remaining between them. The CDR3 totals 15 residues. This CDR3 reads CSAPAVEGGYNEQFF. CDR3 nucleotide sequence: TGCAGTGCGCCAGCCGTAGAGGGCGGATACAATGAGCAGTTCTTC.

This rearrangement joins TRBV27 to TRBJ1-1; 9 bases align to TRBD1. This CDR3 is built from 16 residues. The junction had 17 bases not matched to a gene; V was cut back by 5 bases and J by 10 bases. Germline V gene data show CDR1 as MNHEY and CDR2 as SMNVEV (reference sequence). The DNA of the CDR3 is TGTGCCAGCAGTCCTGCCGGGACAGGGATTTTAAAGGGAGCTTTCTTT. The encoded protein is CASSPAGTGILKGAFF.

Turning to this clonotype: One base away lies a much larger clone, so this may be a sequencing read error. This rearrangement joins TRBV20-1 to TRBJ1-5, with D perhaps TRBD1 (5 bases). The CDR3 is made up of 13 amino acids. Germline values: CDR1 DFQATT, CDR2 SNEGSKA (reference sequence). In DNA, the CDR3 is TGCAGTGCTAGGGCCGGGGGGGATCATCCCCAGCATTTT. Protein: CSARAGGDHPQHF.

This clonotype ranks as medium-sized. In DNA form, the CDR3 reads TGCAGTGCTAGCCCATATTTAAACACCGGGGAGCTGTTTTTT. It encodes CSASPYLNTGELFF. V gene TRBV20-1 combines with J gene TRBJ2-2; D unclear. The ends were cut back, 3 bases at V and 2 bases at J, with 10 bases in the middle. Germline CDR1 reads DFQATT; CDR2 reads SNEGSKA (reference sequence). There are 14 residues in the CDR3.

This chain joins TRBV4-2 and TRBJ2-3; either TRBD1 or TRBD2 may fit D (5 bases each). The germline CDR1 and CDR2 sequences are LGHNA and YNFKEQ. The CDR3 has 17 amino acids. The V end was cut by 2 bases, the J end by 2 bases, with 17 bases between. As DNA, the CDR3 is TGTGCCAGCAGCCAACCTCCACGGGACCTGGCCACAGATACGCAGTATTTT. Translation gives CASSQPPRDLATDTQYF.

This clonotype showed up many times. The V and J genes are TRBV7-2 and TRBJ2-1, with 8 bases lining up with TRBD1. V was pared by 5 bases and J by 0 bases, with 6 bases of the junction left unmatched. The length of the CDR3 is 16 residues. Germline V gene data show CDR1 as SGHTA and CDR2 as FQGNSA. CDR3 coding DNA: TGTGCCAGCAGCCGACAGGGGCTGAGCTCCTACAATGAGCAGTTCTTC. Translated: CASSRQGLSSYNEQFF. Filled out from reference TRBV7-2 and TRBJ2-1, the complete variable domain reads GAGVSQSPSNKVTEKGKDVELRCDPISGHTALYWYRQSLGQGLEFLIYFQGNSAPDKSGLPSDRFSAERTGGSVSTLTIQRTQQEDSAVYLCASSRQGLSSYNEQFFGPGTRLTVL.

This chain joins TRBV5-1 and TRBJ2-4, with 10 bases aligning to TRBD2. Trimming removed 1 base from V and 7 bases from J; junction bases left unmatched: 8. Germline CDR1 is SGHRS and CDR2 is YFSETQ. The CDR3 sequence is 16 residues long. The CDR3 DNA follows: TGCGCCAGCAGCTTGACCCTAGCGGGGGCGCGGAACATTCAGTACTTC. Translated: CASSLTLAGARNIQYF.

This clonotype was counted many times. The rearrangement uses TRBV5-1 and TRBJ2-7, with TRBD2 matching over 10 bases. With 2 bases clipped from V and 5 bases from J, the junction kept 10 bases outside the gene matches. The CDR3 sequence is 16 residues long. Germline CDR1 and CDR2: SGHRS and YFSETQ. Here the CDR3 DNA reads TGCGCCAGCAGCTTCGTACCTAGCGGGAGCCTCAACGAGCAGTACTTC. This sequence encodes CASSFVPSGSLNEQYF.

This clonotype was counted many times. The chain is built from TRBV5-1 and TRBJ2-7; perhaps TRBD2 as D (6 bases). The CDR3 is 13 amino acids. With 7 bases removed from V and 3 bases from J, the gap between germline ends came to 14 bases. Germline lookup yields CDR1 SGHRS and CDR2 YFSETQ. In nucleotides, the CDR3 is TGCGCCAGCGGTGGAGGGAGTAACTACGAGCAGTACTTC. Protein: CASGGGSNYEQYF. The variable domain in full, with the rest retrieved from reference TRBV5-1 and TRBJ2-7, is KAGVTQTPRYLIKTRGQQVTLSCSPISGHRSVSWYQQTPGQGLQFLFEYFSETQRNKGNFPGRFSGRQFSNSRSEMNVSTLELGDSALYLCASGGGSNYEQYFGPGTRLTVT.

This chain uses TRBV14 with TRBJ2-7; a weak D match, TRBD1 (5 bases). V gave up 5 bases and J gave up 6 bases, with 14 bases separating them. The CDR3 sequence is 13 residues long. The germline gives CDR1 SGHDN, CDR2 FVKESK. The CDR3 DNA sequence: TGTGCCAGCAGCAGTAATACAGGTTCCGAGCAGTACTTC. Its protein product is CASSSNTGSEQYF.

This rearrangement joins TRBV7-2 to TRBJ2-7; 9 nucleotides line up with TRBD1. The V gene's germline CDR1 is SGHTA and CDR2 FQGNSA. Germline trimming cut 5 bases from V and 0 bases from J; bases unmatched to any gene: 8. The CDR3 has 16 amino acids. CDR3 sequence: CASSPQDRGGSYEQYF. CDR3 nucleotides: TGTGCCAGCAGCCCACAAGACAGGGGGGGCTCCTACGAGCAGTACTTC.

This clonotype was recorded once. The chain recombines TRBV12-3 or TRBV12-4 with TRBJ2-2; D uncertain. CDR3 length: 14 residues. V lost 8 bases and J lost 0, with 10 bases in between. DNA of the CDR3: TGTGCCAGCGAATTAGGAACGAACACCGGGGAGCTGTTTTTT. Residues: CASELGTNTGELFF.

This clonotype was seen a handful of times. In nucleotides, the CDR3 is TGCAGCGTTAAGGTTTCTCCTAGCACAAGTACGGATACGCAGTATTTT. Protein product: CSVKVSPSTSTDTQYF. The V and J genes are TRBV29-1 and TRBJ2-3, with a tentative D call TRBD2 (5 bases). CDR1 and CDR2 from the germline V gene are SQVTM and ANQGSEA. The V end lost 5 bases, the J end lost 6 bases, and 24 bases lay between the germline ends. This CDR3 is 16 amino acids long.

This clonotype has at least ten counts. The V call is TRBV7-2, the J call TRBJ1-2; D is perhaps TRBD1 (5 bases). From germline, CDR1 is SGHTA and CDR2 FQGNSA. This CDR3 has 16 amino acids. Trimming took 0 bases from V and 5 from J, leaving 16 bases between them. The CDR3 DNA reads as TGTGCCAGCAGCTTAGCGGGACCCGCCGGGGGATATGGCTACACCTTC. Its protein is CASSLAGPAGGYGYTF.

This clonotype has only one observation. V and J are TRBV11-3 and TRBJ2-3; TRBD1 is a possible D gene (6 bases). This CDR3 spans 16 amino acids. The V end was cut by 4 bases, the J end by 6 bases, with 20 bases between. Germline CDR1 reads SGHNT; CDR2 reads YENEEA. The CDR3 loop is CASSSRHGSDSDTQYF. The CDR3 nucleotides read TGTGCCAGCAGCTCCCGTCATGGGTCGGACAGCGATACGCAGTATTTT.

This clonotype was picked up many times. This sequence joins TRBV5-1 and TRBJ1-1, with 8 bases that match TRBD1. The V and J ends lost 4 bases and 0 bases, in that order; junction bases with no gene match: 5. The V gene's germline CDR1 is SGHRS and CDR2 YFSETQ. The CDR3 is 15 residues long. This CDR3 reads CASSLDRGVNTEAFF. DNA of the CDR3: TGCGCCAGCAGCCTCGACAGGGGAGTGAACACTGAAGCTTTCTTT.

This clonotype was seen repeatedly, ten times or more. The chain combines TRBV5-1 with TRBJ2-6; D uncertain. CDR1 and CDR2 from the germline V gene are SGHRS and YFSETQ. This CDR3 is built from 17 residues. V was shortened by 0 bases and J by 0 bases, with 10 bases between the two germline ends. In DNA, the CDR3 is TGCGCCAGCAGCTTGGCCGTCTCCAACTCTGGGGCCAACGTCCTGACTTTC. This gives the protein CASSLAVSNSGANVLTF.

There are many counts of this clonotype. The gene calls are TRBV29-1 and TRBJ2-5; 8 bases line up with TRBD2. Germline V gene lookup returns CDR1 SQVTM and CDR2 ANQGSEA. V lost 2 bases to trimming and J lost 5 bases; unmatched junction nucleotides: 4. The CDR3 is 13 residues long. This chain's CDR3 is CSVERGGRETQYF. Here the CDR3 DNA reads TGCAGCGTTGAACGGGGGGGGAGGGAGACCCAGTACTTC.

The V and J genes are TRBV20-1 and TRBJ1-4, with 10 positions matching TRBD1. V lost 2 bases, J lost 5 bases, and 5 bases stayed unmatched. Looked up from germline, CDR1 is DFQATT and CDR2 is SNEGSKA (reference sequence). The CDR3 is 15 residues long. The CDR3 spells CSARPWTGGNEKLFF. The CDR3 nucleotides read TGCAGTGCTAGACCCTGGACAGGGGGAAATGAAAAACTGTTTTTT.

This clonotype came up many times. The chain combines TRBV6-5 with TRBJ1-5; D unclear. The CDR3 is 13 residues long. The V and J ends lost 0 bases and 14 bases respectively, with 14 bases between them. Germline V CDR1 and CDR2: MNHEY, SVGAGI. CDR3 in amino acids: CASSYSNRSPEHF. The CDR3 nucleotides are TGTGCCAGCAGTTACTCGAACAGATCCCCTGAGCATTTT.